This T cell receptor (beta chain) was retrieved from a study of Graves' ophthalmopathy and Graves' hyperthyroidism. Study-level points and caveats: Detected in blood as well were most expanded thyroid clonotypes with frequency above 0.001.

As for this clonotype: The antigen remains unidentified.

After removal of 2 bases from V and 7 bases from J, the junction contained 3 bases not matched to a gene. Germline assignment: CDR1 SGHVS and CDR2 FQNEAQ. The CDR3 spans 16 residues. Amplified material comprised TCR beta CDR3 regions derived from RNA transcripts. An initial RT-PCR round employing HTBI primers preceded a second-round multiplex PCR. A single record per CDR3 protein comes from TCRdb applying MiXCR to the multiplex PCR reads. The sample contains around 600,000 distinct CDR3 sequences, about 38% of which appear only once. The receptor was isolated from an adult man with Graves' ophthalmopathy. The chain recombines TRBV7-8 with TRBJ2-2; 14 bases match TRBD2. The sequenced sample consisted of peripheral blood. CDR3: CASSLYGTSGSGELFF. Here the CDR3 DNA reads TGTGCCAGCAGCTTATATGGGACTAGCGGGAGCGGGGAGCTGTTTTTT.